These 8 T cell receptor beta chains originate from one sample sequenced in a study of neoadjuvant anti-PD-1 for oral cavity cancer. The time point: after neoadjuvant nivolumab, at surgical resection. Using immunoSEQ multiplex PCR, the repertoire was profiled, and TCRdb retains in-frame clones only, with some absent. Among approximately 13,000 clones listed, just under 75% were seen once. Specimen: PBMCs, collected after nivolumab (anti-PD-1) treatment. These receptors were obtained from a person aged 40 to 85 with oral cavity squamous cell carcinoma.

The chain joins TRBV9 to TRBJ2-7; D gene uncertain. Germline V gene lookup returns CDR1 SGDLS and CDR2 YYNGEE. The CDR3 spans 15 residues. Between the trimmed V and J ends, which lost 0 bases and 2 bases, there was a span of 12 bases. CDR3 in DNA: TGTGCCAGCAGCGTAGGCTTCGGCGGCCCCTACGAGCAGTACTTC. This gives the protein CASSVGFGGPYEQYF.

A single count supports this clone. This chain connects TRBV5-6 to TRBJ2-7; D is perhaps TRBD1 or TRBD2 (5 bases each). Germline values: CDR1 SGHDT, CDR2 YYEEEE. The V end lost 3 bases, the J end lost 3 bases, and 16 bases lay between the germline ends. The CDR3 has 15 amino acids. The CDR3: CASSWRNRNLYEQYF. CDR3 DNA sequence: TGTGCCAGCAGCTGGAGGAACAGGAACCTCTACGAGCAGTACTTC. Complete variable domain (other parts from reference TRBV5-6 and TRBJ2-7): DAGVTQSPTHLIKTRGQQVTLRCSPKSGHDTVSWYQQALGQGPQFIFQYYEEEERQRGNFPDRFSGHQFPNYSSELNVNALLLGDSALYLCASSWRNRNLYEQYFGPGTRLTVT.

This clone was found a few times. V and J are TRBV2 and TRBJ2-7; 12 nucleotides match TRBD2. The CDR3 totals 15 residues. The trim removed 3 bases at V and 1 base at J, leaving 1 base unmatched. CDR1 is SNHLY and CDR2 is FYNNEI in the germline V gene. CDR3 residues: CASSETSGGSYEQYF. The CDR3 region has the DNA TGTGCCAGCAGTGAGACTAGCGGGGGATCCTACGAGCAGTACTTC.

The chain is built from TRBV30 and TRBJ2-1; D possibly corresponds to TRBD1 (6 bases). CDR3 length equals 12 residues. V gave up 0 bases and J gave up 7 bases, with 7 bases separating them. Germline CDR1 reads GTSNPN; CDR2 reads SVGIG (reference sequence). The CDR3 loop reads CAWSVQGNEQFF. In nucleotides, the CDR3 is TGTGCCTGGAGTGTACAGGGAAATGAGCAGTTCTTC.

V gene TRBV19 combines with J gene TRBJ2-7; TRBD1 aligns across 8 bases. The germline gives CDR1 LNHDA, CDR2 SQIVND (reference sequence). Trimming cost V 3 bases and J 3 bases; bases outside gene matches: 4. This CDR3 has 14 residues. The CDR3 is CASSIDRGSYEQYF. CDR3 sequence (DNA): TGTGCCAGTAGTATCGACAGGGGAAGCTACGAGCAGTACTTC.

V usage is TRBV30 and J usage is TRBJ1-1, with D unresolved. The germline gives CDR1 GTSNPN, CDR2 SVGIG (reference sequence). V lost 3 bases and J 0 bases, leaving 11 bases between the germline ends. The CDR3 loop spans 14 amino acids. Here the CDR3 reads CAWSDKDMNTEAFF. Here the CDR3 DNA reads TGTGCCTGGAGCGACAAAGACATGAACACTGAAGCTTTCTTT.

J is TRBJ2-7 and V is TRBV19; TRBD2 is a possible D gene (5 bases). The CDR3 covers 13 residues. Trimming took off 4 bases at V and 2 bases at J, with 9 bases between the two ends. Germline V gives CDR1 LNHDA, CDR2 SQIVND (reference sequence). CDR3 region: CASSRGPPYEQYF. Here the CDR3 DNA reads TGTGCCAGTAGTAGAGGGCCTCCCTACGAGCAGTACTTC.

This chain uses TRBV30 with TRBJ2-7, with 8 positions matching TRBD2. CDR3 length equals 14 residues. Trimming cost V 0 bases and J 4 bases; bases outside gene matches: 5. CDR1 is GTSNPN and CDR2 is SVGIG in the germline V gene (reference sequence). The CDR3 bases are TGTGCCTGGAGTGTACAAGCGGGAGCTTACGAGCAGTACTTC. Amino acids: CAWSVQAGAYEQYF.